What follows are 8 T cell receptor beta chains derived from one specimen sequenced in a study of graft-versus-host responses after intestinal transplantation. The assay was immunoSEQ multiplex PCR, and TCRdb's table has in-frame clones only and misses some. In the table there are 20,000 to 25,000 clones, 33% of which are singletons. The authors seeded 200,000 CFSE-labeled responder cells together with 200,000 irradiated stimulator cells tagged with violet dye. The source material was alloreactive CD8+ T cells from a mixed lymphocyte reaction culture, sampled before intestinal transplant. Subset in this sample: CFSE-low proliferating T cells sorted from roughly six-day pre-transplant mixed lymphocyte reaction (GvH or HvG direction). The receptors derive from a human patient who received an intestinal transplant.

This clone is medium-sized (0.01 to 0.1%) by share. V usage is TRBV5-4 and J usage is TRBJ2-6; no clear D gene. CDR1 is SGHNT and CDR2 is YYREEE in the germline V gene (reference sequence). The CDR3 loop spans 12 amino acids. Trimming cost V 3 bases and J 2 bases, with 0 bases left between them. CDR3 amino acids: CASSSGANVLTF. Here the CDR3 DNA reads TGTGCCAGCAGCTCTGGGGCCAACGTCCTGACTTTC.

This clone was seen a few times. The gene calls are TRBV7-6 and TRBJ2-1, with 7 bases matching TRBD2. Germline lookup yields CDR1 SGHVS and CDR2 FNYEAQ. V was pared by 5 bases and J by 7 bases, with 11 bases of the junction left unmatched. The CDR3 length is 15 residues. The CDR3 reads CASSPASGEPNEQFF. In DNA form, the CDR3 reads TGTGCCAGCAGCCCCGCTAGCGGAGAGCCTAATGAGCAGTTCTTC.

The gene calls are TRBV4-2 and TRBJ2-7, with D possibly called TRBD1 or TRBD2 (7 bases each). CDR1 is LGHNA and CDR2 is YNFKEQ in the germline V gene. With 4 bases removed from V and 4 bases from J, the gap between germline ends came to 17 bases. This CDR3 contains 15 residues. The CDR3 region has the DNA TGTGCCAGCAGCCCCTCCAGGGGGGGAGGATACGAGCAGTACTTC. This translates into CASSPSRGGGYEQYF.

This clone occurred a few times. The chain links TRBV4-2 to TRBJ2-7; TRBD2 might be the D (5 bases). Germline lookup yields CDR1 LGHNA and CDR2 YNFKEQ. Between the trimmed V and J ends, which lost 0 bases and 5 bases, there was a span of 14 bases. CDR3 length: 15 amino acids. CDR3 loop: CASSQDPLAGDEQYF. The CDR3 DNA follows: TGTGCCAGCAGCCAAGACCCCCTAGCCGGGGACGAGCAGTACTTC.

The J gene is TRBJ2-7, the V gene TRBV5-4; D call uncertain. Trimming shortened V by 4 bases and J by 0 bases, and 14 bases separated the two germline ends. CDR1 and CDR2 (germline): SGHNT, YYREEE (reference sequence). The CDR3 spans 15 residues. CDR3 loop: CASSQELEFSYEQYF. In DNA, the CDR3 is TGTGCCAGCAGCCAAGAGCTGGAGTTCTCCTACGAGCAGTACTTC.

The rearrangement joins TRBV6-5 to TRBJ2-1, with D perhaps matching TRBD1 or TRBD2 (5 bases each). The CDR3 sequence is 16 residues long. CDR1 is MNHEY, CDR2 SVGAGI, per germline. Deletions cut 0 bases from V and 7 bases from J, with 16 bases between. The CDR3 loop reads CASSYSPGLNWNEQFF. The CDR3 DNA sequence: TGTGCCAGCAGTTACTCGCCGGGGCTAAACTGGAATGAGCAGTTCTTC.

J is TRBJ2-1 and V is TRBV7-9; 7 bases map to TRBD2. The CDR3 is 15 amino acids. The trim removed 2 bases at V and 10 bases at J, leaving 11 bases unmatched. Germline V CDR1 and CDR2: SEHNR, FQNEAQ (reference sequence). This chain's CDR3 is CASSLKESGKPEQFF. Written as DNA, the CDR3 is TGTGCCAGCAGCTTAAAAGAAAGCGGGAAACCCGAGCAGTTCTTC. Full variable domain (outside the CDR3, taken from reference TRBV7-9 and TRBJ2-1): DTGVSQNPRHKITKRGQNVTFRCDPISEHNRLYWYRQTLGQGPEFLTYFQNEAQLEKSRLLSDRFSAERPKGSFSTLEIQRTEQGDSAMYLCASSLKESGKPEQFFGPGTRLTVL.

This clone was seen only a few times. V gene TRBV29-1 combines with J gene TRBJ1-1; a weak D match, TRBD1 (5 bases). Germline V gives CDR1 SQVTM, CDR2 ANQGSEA. V gave up 4 bases and J gave up 4 bases, with 13 bases separating them. The CDR3 has 13 residues. The CDR3 sequence is CSVAQGSGTEAFF. The CDR3 bases are TGCAGCGTTGCTCAGGGATCCGGCACTGAAGCTTTCTTT.